What follows describes a single TCR beta chain. The patients had HPV-negative, locally advanced oral cavity squamous cell carcinoma. This sample is part of a study of neoadjuvant anti-PD-1 for oral cavity cancer. As for the study in general: Most patients had three to four biweekly doses of 3 mg/kg nivolumab before resection.

The assay was immunoSEQ multiplex PCR, and TCRdb's table has in-frame clones only and misses some. The repertoire holds 55,000 to 80,000 clones, with around 83% as singletons. The TCR was taken from a person aged 35-79 years with oral cavity squamous cell carcinoma. The input for sequencing was PBMCs, taken before nivolumab (anti-PD-1) treatment.

For the CDR3, the DNA is TGTGCCAGCAGCTTAGGTTTCGGGAATGAAAAACTGTTTTTT. Protein: CASSLGFGNEKLFF. The rearrangement uses TRBV7-9 and TRBJ1-4; D uncertain. CDR1 SEHNR and CDR2 FQNEAQ come from the germline V gene (reference sequence). The CDR3 is 14 residues long. Trimming cost V 1 base and J 5 bases, with 8 bases left between them.